A single sample gave rise to the 4 T cell receptor beta chains below, sequenced in a study of T cell changes during pregnancy in multiple sclerosis. Assay used: immunoSEQ multiplex PCR; TCRdb lists only in-frame clones, some missing. Here the sample spans roughly 100,000 clones, about 90% being singletons. This specimen consisted of peripheral blood, obtained after pregnancy. Receptor source: a female donor with multiple sclerosis, enrolled in a pregnancy study.

The J gene is TRBJ2-7, the V gene TRBV27; 13 bases map to TRBD2. Trimming removed 3 bases from V and 1 base from J; junction bases left unmatched: 6. Germline V gene lookup returns CDR1 MNHEY and CDR2 SMNVEV (reference sequence). The CDR3 has 17 amino acids. The CDR3 DNA reads TGTGCCAGCAGTTTTAGTAGGGGACTAGCGGGGTCCTACGAGCAGTACTTC. Its translation is CASSFSRGLAGSYEQYF.

This chain connects TRBV5-5 to TRBJ2-1, with TRBD1 identical over 7 bases. The CDR3 runs 15 residues. Germline V gene data show CDR1 as SGHKS and CDR2 as YYEKEE (reference sequence). The V and J ends lost 1 base and 7 bases, in that order; junction bases with no gene match: 8. The CDR3 bases are TGTGCCAGCAGCTTGTTGTCAGGGGGAGAAAATGAGCAGTTCTTC. Protein: CASSLLSGGENEQFF.

The chain links TRBV19 to TRBJ1-6; 8 bases fit TRBD1. The length of the CDR3 is 12 residues. Germline CDR1 reads LNHDA; CDR2 reads SQIVND (reference sequence). Trimming removed 8 bases from V and 10 bases from J; junction bases left unmatched: 4. The CDR3 is CASRTGWSPLHF. CDR3 DNA: TGTGCCAGTCGGACAGGGTGGTCACCCCTCCACTTT.

The V gene is TRBV11-2, the J gene TRBJ2-2; possible D gene TRBD2, 5 bases. CDR1 is SGHAT and CDR2 is FQNNGV in the germline V gene. V lost 5 bases and J lost 0, with 10 bases in between. The CDR3 totals 15 residues. CDR3 in DNA: TGTGCCAGCAGCCCCAGCGGTTCGAACACCGGGGAGCTGTTTTTT. Translating it yields CASSPSGSNTGELFF.